A selection of T cell receptor beta chains follows, all from one sample in a study of OX40 agonist ivuxolimab in advanced cancers. The repertoire was sequenced with immunoSEQ multiplex PCR; TCRdb's copy has only in-frame clones and lacks some. The sample lists 55,000 to 70,000 clones, approximately 87% seen once, with 5.5% to 7% in the top ten. The material sequenced was CD4+ or CD8+ T cells sorted from blood, taken in a trial of the OX40 agonist ivuxolimab. The receptors derive from an adult with an advanced solid tumor such as melanoma, head and neck, liver or kidney cancer. The CDR3 runs from the conserved cysteine through the conserved F or W. A D gene is named only where the DNA matches it firmly. Only part of the rows carry a size: once, few, many, or a class if the clone is expanded.

cdr3_length | j_call | clone_size | d_call | v_call | cdr3_aa | cdr3_nt
13 | TRBJ2-7 | once | TRBD1 | TRBV28 | CASSPGQTYEQYF | TGTGCCAGCAGTCCGGGACAGACCTACGAGCAGTACTTC
20 | TRBJ2-2 | few | TRBD2 | TRBV28 | CASSFPRAAGDDLNTGELFF | TGTGCCAGCAGTTTCCCCCGCGCGGCGGGGGACGATCTGAACACCGGGGAGCTGTTTTTT
15 | TRBJ1-1 | . | TRBD1 | TRBV7-2 | CASSLPFTGGTEAFF | TGTGCCAGCAGCCTTCCATTTACAGGGGGCACTGAAGCTTTCTTT
13 | TRBJ1-1 | . | . | TRBV28 | CASSLDLNTEAFF | TGTGCCAGCAGTTTAGACTTGAACACTGAAGCTTTCTTT
14 | TRBJ1-2 | . | . | TRBV12-5 | CASGLSDGNYGYTF | TGTGCTAGTGGTTTATCGGACGGGAACTATGGCTACACCTTC
19 | TRBJ1-6 | . | . | TRBV28 | CASSSRGWAKSSYNSPLHF | TGTGCCAGCAGTTCCCGCGGCTGGGCCAAGAGCTCCTATAATTCACCCCTCCACTTT
14 | TRBJ1-1 | few | . | TRBV10-3 | CAISDQAGSAEAFF | TGTGCCATCAGTGATCAGGCAGGGAGTGCTGAAGCTTTCTTT
16 | TRBJ2-7 | . | . | TRBV30 | CAWSVRSGIMSYEQYF | TGTGCCTGGAGTGTAAGATCAGGGATAATGTCGTACGAGCAGTACTTC
11 | TRBJ2-5 | once | . | TRBV19 | CANRLRETQYF | TGTGCCAATAGACTACGGGAGACCCAGTACTTC
15 | TRBJ2-7 | . | . | TRBV14 | CASSQVGSGAYEQYF | TGTGCCAGCAGCCAAGTAGGTAGCGGAGCCTACGAGCAGTACTTC
14 | TRBJ2-3 | . | . | TRBV10-1 | CASRERVGTDTQYF | TGCGCCAGCAGGGAGCGGGTTGGCACAGATACGCAGTATTTT
14 | TRBJ1-2 | . | TRBD1 | TRBV6-1 | CASSRQGRDYGYTF | TGTGCCAGCAGTAGACAGGGGCGGGACTATGGCTACACCTTC
13 | TRBJ1-1 | . | . | TRBV2 | CASSTQRDTEAFF | TGTGCCAGCAGTACCCAGAGGGACACTGAAGCTTTCTTT
14 | TRBJ1-3 | . | . | TRBV7-9 | CASSLESSGNTIYF | TGTGCCAGCAGCTTAGAAAGCTCTGGAAACACCATATATTTT
15 | TRBJ1-3 | . | . | TRBV28 | CASSLQDLSGNTIYF | TGTGCCAGCAGTTTACAGGACCTCTCTGGAAACACCATATATTTT
14 | TRBJ1-1 | . | . | TRBV7-9 | CASRSHGLNTEAFF | TGTGCCAGCAGATCCCACGGACTGAACACTGAAGCTTTCTTT
15 | TRBJ2-1 | . | . | TRBV2 | CASSEARGLYNEQFF | TGTGCCAGCAGTGAAGCCCGGGGCTTATACAATGAGCAGTTCTTC
16 | TRBJ2-1 | . | TRBD2 | TRBV10-3 | CAIQGSGGENYNEQFF | TGTGCCATCCAGGGGAGCGGGGGGGAAAATTACAATGAGCAGTTCTTC
15 | TRBJ2-5 | . | TRBD1 | TRBV5-4 | CASSSPGTGRETQYF | TGTGCCAGCAGCAGCCCCGGGACAGGGAGAGAGACCCAGTACTTC
15 | TRBJ1-1 | . | . | TRBV9 | CASSVAGSLSTEAFF | TGTGCCAGCAGCGTAGCCGGCAGCTTGAGCACTGAAGCTTTCTTT
15 | TRBJ1-1 | . | TRBD1 | TRBV5-1 | CASSLFGQGDTEAFF | TGCGCCAGCAGCTTGTTCGGACAGGGGGACACTGAAGCTTTCTTT
15 | TRBJ1-3 | once | . | TRBV7-9 | CASSRSGNSGNTIYF | TGTGCCAGCAGCCGGTCGGGGAACTCTGGAAACACCATATATTTT
16 | TRBJ1-2 | . | TRBD1 | TRBV10-3 | CAISESGQRIRYGYTF | TGTGCCATCAGTGAGTCGGGACAGCGAATCCGCTATGGCTACACCTTC